The T cell receptor (beta chain) under discussion was sequenced for a study of human T cells and chemical hapten exposure (dated by TCRdb to the early 2020s). Broadly, across the study: For sensitization, 2% DPC in acetone was applied to a roughly 2 cm by roughly 2 cm area of upper inner arm skin. Throughout the study period of 20 to 25 weeks, patients also received therapeutic DPC doses to the scalp every week. Patch testing was performed on the upper back with Finn chambers containing 0.01% DPC, and the patch tests were scored after 6 days according to International Contact Dermatitis Research Group standards. The mostly female patient cohort included alopecia areata with under or over 50% scalp involvement, alopecia totalis and alopecia universalis. The libraries were sequenced as a pool, and the TCR yield per sample differed mostly because of small variations in library volumes within the pool. This study followed changes in the peripheral blood TCR repertoire in vivo during primary and secondary sensitization of alopecia patients to the hapten diphenylcyclopropenone (DPC). Blood samples were taken from patients before sensitization (week 0) and at 2, 6 and about 24 weeks after DPC sensitization. Twenty-nine alopecia patients gave blood for TCR sequencing at one to four time points (pre-sensitization, 2, 6 and 24 weeks). Here is what the overall study found, with its caveats: A positive correlation was found between the number of PT1 expanded TCRs and patch test score, with significance reached at thresholds 8, 16 and 32 but not 4. After repeated subsampling, the strength of the expansion versus patch-test correlation and the threshold at which it became significant changed. Significantly more large CDR3 similarity clusters were formed by expanded TCRs than by pre-sensitization or healthy control sets, consistent with antigen-driven responses. Alopecia, a presumed autoimmune disease, was present in all patients, so the immune response of the patients might differ from that of healthy individuals. The number of TCRs above 1 in 1000 frequency did not change with DPC sensitization; there was no evidence of global repertoire structure alterations.

This clonotype was counted ten times or more. Its antigen target is currently unknown. Nothing much larger sits one base from this clone, and base qualities are not available. Reading from cysteine to phenylalanine, the CDR3 counts 17 amino acids. Only CDR3 DNA remains: 51 bases, in frame from the first base. CDR1 LGHNA and CDR2 YNFKEQ were looked up in the germline V gene. The V end loses 0 bases and the J end loses 2 bases, and a stretch of 14 bases separates them. The receptor library was made with RACE. Sequencing instrument: NextSeq 500. During library preparation, unique molecular identifiers were attached to individual cDNA molecules so that TCRs could be counted in a quantitative, reproducible way. From each blood RNA sample, both TCR alpha and TCR beta chains were sequenced. Concerning the study's data processing: Samples had a median of roughly 99,000 TCRs, with a range from about 20,000 to 690,600. The Decombinator software suite was used to annotate V, J and CDR3 in the TCR reads. Every sample was subsampled to the same number of TCRs (28,000) for the PS versus PT1 abundance plots. TCRs were defined as expanded if absent before sensitization and observed at least eight times at the 2-week time point. TCRdb reanalyzed the raw reads on its own, using fastp at Q25 for trimming and MiXCR for clone calling, and kept in-frame beta chains. Rows matching on CDR3 protein sequence are summarized as one entry with the most common DNA and genes. What appears here as the V and J calls and clone size reflects TCRdb's work, not the paper's. Within this sample are 370,000 or so distinct CDR3 sequences, with around 5% of them counted one time only. Under 2.5% of the sample comes from the top ten.

The sample's time point label, in plain terms: patch test 1, 2 weeks after DPC sensitization. Interpreted using the paper, the treatment or condition label stands for: therapeutic diphenylcyclopropenone sensitization with weekly scalp DPC. At every patch-test visit, the blood draw took place before the patch test was put on. Patients were eligible if aged 18 to 70, diagnosed with alopecia and judged suitable for DPC therapy, and pregnant patients were excluded. Unfractionated whole blood was collected in Tempus Blood RNA tubes, and total RNA was extracted from that blood. The TCR comes from a woman in her forties or fifties with alopecia areata. Some clones in this sample may be carry-over from other donors' samples. Sequenced here: whole blood, sampled in connection with sensitization to the hapten diphenylcyclopropenone (DPC). Rearrangement joined TRBV4-2 to TRBJ1-5, and TRBD1 may be the D gene, going by 5 matching bases. The bases are TGTGCCAGCAGCCAAGATGTAGGGCTAGGGGGCAATCAGCCCCAGCATTTT. This gives the protein CASSQDVGLGGNQPQHF.